These 15 T cell receptor beta chains originate from one sample sequenced in a study of technical replicates of blood from several donors. Libraries were prepared by immunoSEQ multiplex PCR; TCRdb keeps only in-frame clonotypes and omits some of them. The profile shows 65,000 to 80,000 clones, 95% to 97% of them singletons. The sample taken for sequencing was T cells isolated from PBMCs. Receptor source: a human donor in good health.

The chain employs TRBV5-4 and TRBJ1-2; TRBD1 is a possible D gene (6 bases). V lost 4 bases to trimming and J lost 4 bases, with 14 bases between them. Germline V lookup: CDR1 SGHNT, CDR2 YYREEE (reference sequence). The CDR3 covers 14 residues. CDR3: CASSTYRDSYGYTF. The CDR3 DNA reads as TGTGCCAGCAGCACCTACAGGGATAGCTATGGCTACACCTTC.

The chain combines TRBV5-1 with TRBJ1-1; D is unresolved. The length of the CDR3 is 13 residues. Germline V gene lookup returns CDR1 SGHRS and CDR2 YFSETQ. Between the trimmed V and J ends, which lost 2 bases and 0 bases, there was a span of 5 bases. CDR3 sequence reads: CASSFRLNTEAFF. CDR3 coding DNA: TGCGCCAGCAGCTTCAGATTGAACACTGAAGCTTTCTTT. Together with reference TRBV5-1 and TRBJ1-1, the CDR3 gives the full variable domain: KAGVTQTPRYLIKTRGQQVTLSCSPISGHRSVSWYQQTPGQGLQFLFEYFSETQRNKGNFPGRFSGRQFSNSRSEMNVSTLELGDSALYLCASSFRLNTEAFFGQGTRLTVV.

The V gene is TRBV7-2, the J gene TRBJ2-2; a possible D gene is TRBD2 (7 bases). The CDR3 runs to 17 residues. The V gene's germline CDR1 is SGHTA and CDR2 FQGNSA. The V end was cut by 8 bases, the J end by 2 bases, with 21 bases between. CDR3 nucleotide sequence: TGTGCCAGCGGGTGGATAGGGGGGGGCTTAAACACCGGGGAGCTGTTTTTT. Protein: CASGWIGGGLNTGELFF. The variable domain in full, completed from reference TRBV7-2 and TRBJ2-2, reads GAGVSQSPSNKVTEKGKDVELRCDPISGHTALYWYRQSLGQGLEFLIYFQGNSAPDKSGLPSDRFSAERTGGSVSTLTIQRTQQEDSAVYLCASGWIGGGLNTGELFFGEGSRLTVL.

The chain couples TRBV30 to TRBJ2-3; 14 nucleotides align to TRBD2. The V segment lost 4 bases and the J segment 7 bases; nucleotides outside the gene matches: 7. The CDR3 is 15 residues long. The germline V gene has CDR1 GTSNPN and CDR2 SVGIG (reference sequence). In DNA, the CDR3 is TGTGCCTGGAATATAGGGACTAGCGGGAGTAATACGCAGTATTTT. It translates to CAWNIGTSGSNTQYF.

This clone appeared once. V and J are TRBV7-3 and TRBJ2-2; D call uncertain. The CDR3 runs to 17 residues. CDR1 SGHTA and CDR2 FQGTGA come from the germline V gene. The V end was cut by 5 bases, the J end by 3 bases, with 19 bases between. The CDR3 spells CASSQTPTHTHTGELFF. CDR3 nucleotide sequence: TGTGCCAGCAGCCAGACTCCTACCCACACCCACACCGGGGAGCTGTTTTTT.

The chain combines TRBV7-9 with TRBJ2-1; TRBD2 matches 8 bases. With V trimmed by 3 bases and J by 8 bases, 15 bases remained unmatched. The germline CDR1 and CDR2 sequences are SEHNR and FQNEAQ (reference sequence). The CDR3 runs to 17 residues. The CDR3 DNA reads as TGTGCCAGCAGCTTCATGGCGGGAGGAAGAACTACTGATGAGCAGTTCTTC. This encodes CASSFMAGGRTTDEQFF. The full variable domain, in which reference TRBV7-9 and TRBJ2-1 provide the parts outside the CDR3, is DTGVSQNPRHKITKRGQNVTFRCDPISEHNRLYWYRQTLGQGPEFLTYFQNEAQLEKSRLLSDRFSAERPKGSFSTLEIQRTEQGDSAMYLCASSFMAGGRTTDEQFFGPGTRLTVL.

This clone came up once. V gene TRBV29-1 combines with J gene TRBJ2-7; D not certain. Trimming took 7 bases from V and 3 from J, leaving 16 bases between them. The CDR3 spans 13 residues. The V gene's germline CDR1 is SQVTM and CDR2 ANQGSEA. The CDR3 nucleotides are TGCAGCGCCGTCCAGATTAACAACTACGAGCAGTACTTC. This encodes CSAVQINNYEQYF.

The genes are TRBV6-6 and TRBJ2-7, with D tentatively TRBD1 (6 bases). CDR3 length: 14 amino acids. Germline V gives CDR1 MNHNY, CDR2 SVGAGI (reference sequence). The germline V and J ends were trimmed by 6 bases and 6 bases, with 18 bases remaining between them. CDR3 in amino acids: CASRELRDNLEQYF. CDR3 sequence (DNA): TGTGCCAGCAGGGAACTCCGGGACAACCTCGAGCAGTACTTC.

The V and J genes are TRBV28 and TRBJ1-2; unclear D gene. Per the germline V gene, CDR1 is MDHEN and CDR2 is SYDVKM. This CDR3 is 15 amino acids long. Trimming left V 1 base short and J 6 bases short, with 15 bases between. The CDR3 nucleotides read TGTGCCAGCAGTTTATCCTACCCCAAAGCCCATGGCTACACCTTC. This gives the protein CASSLSYPKAHGYTF.

The J gene is TRBJ1-1, the V gene TRBV29-1; D is uncertain. V lost 7 bases and J lost 0, with 9 bases in between. CDR1 and CDR2 from the germline V gene are SQVTM and ANQGSEA. The CDR3 has 12 residues. The CDR3 spells CSAYDMNTEAFF. DNA for the CDR3: TGCAGCGCATACGACATGAACACTGAAGCTTTCTTT.

The chain has TRBV10-2 and TRBJ1-4, with D uncertain. The germline V gene has CDR1 WSHSY and CDR2 SAAADI. The CDR3 sequence is 13 residues long. Trimming removed 1 base from V and 4 bases from J, with 4 bases in between. The CDR3, as DNA: TGCGCCAGCAGTGAGTTCAGTAATGAAAAACTGTTTTTT. It encodes CASSEFSNEKLFF.

This rearrangement joins TRBV11-2 to TRBJ1-2; 7 nucleotides line up with TRBD1. Trimming took 3 bases from V and 8 from J; bases not matched to a gene: 12. This CDR3 has 15 residues. Looked up from germline, CDR1 is SGHAT and CDR2 is FQNNGV. CDR3 amino acids: CASSLRGTGVEGYTF. As DNA, the CDR3 is TGTGCCAGCAGCTTGAGAGGAACAGGGGTAGAAGGCTACACCTTC.

The genes are TRBV30 and TRBJ2-2, with a tentative D call TRBD1 (6 bases). V lost 0 bases and J lost 1, with 9 bases in between. Per germline, CDR1 GTSNPN and CDR2 SVGIG (reference sequence). The length of the CDR3 is 15 residues. The CDR3 region is CAWSVGTMNTGELFF. The CDR3 bases are TGTGCCTGGAGTGTAGGGACAATGAACACCGGGGAGCTGTTTTTT.

In its sample, this clone was seen once. The rearrangement joins TRBV9 to TRBJ1-5; a weak D match, TRBD1 (5 bases). The CDR3 consists of 15 residues. V lost 0 bases to trimming and J lost 4 bases, with 11 bases between them. The germline V gene encodes CDR1 SGDLS and CDR2 YYNGEE. The CDR3 here is CASSVDGGGNQPQHF. CDR3 nucleotides: TGTGCCAGCAGCGTAGATGGGGGGGGAAATCAGCCCCAGCATTTT. The whole variable domain, remainder taken from reference TRBV9 and TRBJ1-5, is DSGVTQTPKHLITATGQRVTLRCSPRSGDLSVYWYQQSLDQGLQFLIQYYNGEERAKGNILERFSAQQFPDLHSELNLSSLELGDSALYFCASSVDGGGNQPQHFGDGTRLSIL.

The J gene is TRBJ2-7, the V gene TRBV28; 11 bases are shared with TRBD2. The V and J ends lost 5 bases and 4 bases, in that order; junction bases with no gene match: 10. The germline CDR1 and CDR2 sequences are MDHEN and SYDVKM. This CDR3 contains 16 residues. The CDR3 is CASSADSSSGRYEQYF. CDR3 coding DNA: TGTGCCAGCAGTGCGGACAGCTCTAGCGGGAGGTACGAGCAGTACTTC.